The text below deals with one TCR beta chain. The antigen is unknown. The entry originates in a study of early T cells in non-severe SARS-CoV-2 infection. Across the whole study: Chains from this unsorted whole-blood bulk RNA could not be paired.

Attachment of unique molecular identifiers to individual cDNA molecules was performed. From the 5' RACE reads, TCRdb called clonotypes with MiXCR, one entry per CDR3 protein. The sample lists about 94,000 distinct CDR3 sequences, over 10% occurring once. This CDR3 spans 15 amino acids. Germline lookup yields CDR1 MDHEN and CDR2 SYDVKM. Trimming at V came to 5 bases and at J to 5 bases, leaving 8 bases not matched to a gene. Broader study findings: VDJdb matching, biased toward anti-spike CD8 responses, missed private and CD4 specificities.

The rearrangement uses TRBV28 and TRBJ2-2, with 7 bases matching TRBD1. The sequencing input was whole blood. This clonotype originated in an adult who was a healthcare worker with PCR-confirmed SARS-CoV-2 infection or an uninfected control (not recorded which). The CDR3 loop reads CASSPPRQGTGELFF. CDR3 sequence (DNA): TGTGCCAGCAGTCCGCCCCGACAGGGAACCGGGGAGCTGTTTTTT.